These 8 T cell receptor beta chains share one sample of origin, sequenced in a study of neurological immune-mediated disorders. TCRdb re-called the 5' RACE reads through MiXCR, storing one row per CDR3 protein. The top ten hold about 5% of the sample, which has about 70,000 distinct CDR3 sequences, 3.2% seen once. The specimen was PBMCs. All receptors derive from a woman aged 45-65 years with multiple sclerosis.

This clonotype has ten or more counts. The chain employs TRBV6-6 and TRBJ1-3; D unresolved. The CDR3 extends over 13 amino acids. CDR1 is MNHNY, CDR2 SVGAGI, per germline (reference sequence). The germline V and J ends were trimmed by 10 bases and 0 bases, with 10 bases remaining between them. Here the CDR3 DNA reads TGTGCCACCTGTCCCGGCTCTGGAAACACCATATATTTT. Translating it yields CATCPGSGNTIYF.

This clonotype occurred many times. The rearrangement links TRBV12-3 or TRBV12-4 to TRBJ2-7; D is undetermined. V was pared by 6 bases and J by 3 bases, with 6 bases between. This CDR3 has 11 amino acids. For the CDR3, the DNA is TGTGCCAGCAGCCGGAACTACGAGCAGTACTTC. Encoded protein: CASSRNYEQYF.

This clonotype was detected many times. The rearrangement links TRBV7-9 to TRBJ1-2; D unresolved. The CDR3 totals 16 residues. Germline lookup yields CDR1 SEHNR and CDR2 FQNEAQ (reference sequence). Trimming took off 5 bases at V and 8 bases at J, with 24 bases between the two ends. CDR3 sequence reads: CASSTQVAQLAGGYTF. CDR3 DNA sequence: TGTGCCAGCAGCACGCAGGTGGCCCAACTGGCGGGGGGCTACACCTTC.

This clonotype was seen ten or more times. This chain connects TRBV12-5 to TRBJ2-7, with 8 bases identical to TRBD1. With V trimmed by 5 bases and J by 3 bases, 3 bases remained unmatched. The CDR3 runs to 13 residues. Germline V gene sequence: CDR1 LGHNT, CDR2 FRNRAP. The CDR3 sequence: CASGNTGGYEQYF. DNA of the CDR3: TGTGCTAGTGGTAACACAGGGGGCTACGAGCAGTACTTC. Drawing the rest from reference TRBV12-5 and TRBJ2-7, the complete variable domain is DARVTQTPRHKVTEMGQEVTMRCQPILGHNTVFWYRQTMMQGLELLAYFRNRAPLDDSGMPKDRFSAEMPDATLATLKIQPSEPRDSAVYFCASGNTGGYEQYFGPGTRLTVT.

This clonotype was recorded many times. The V call is TRBV5-1, the J call TRBJ2-5; D is possibly TRBD2 (6 bases). The CDR3 has 14 amino acids. CDR1 and CDR2 (germline): SGHRS, YFSETQ. Between the trimmed V and J ends, which lost 4 bases and 1 base, there was a span of 11 bases. The CDR3, as DNA: TGCGCCAGCAGCCCCCTGACTAGCCAAGAGACCCAGTACTTC. This gives the protein CASSPLTSQETQYF. The full variable domain, in which reference TRBV5-1 and TRBJ2-5 provide the parts outside the CDR3, is KAGVTQTPRYLIKTRGQQVTLSCSPISGHRSVSWYQQTPGQGLQFLFEYFSETQRNKGNFPGRFSGRQFSNSRSEMNVSTLELGDSALYLCASSPLTSQETQYFGPGTRLLVL.

This clonotype came up many times. The J gene is TRBJ2-3, the V gene TRBV5-1; possible D gene TRBD2, 5 bases. The CDR3 has 15 amino acids. V shed 7 bases and J shed 1 base, with 16 bases lying between them. Germline V gene data show CDR1 as SGHRS and CDR2 as YFSETQ. CDR3: CASRARDFGTDTQYF. CDR3 bases: TGCGCCAGCCGAGCCCGGGATTTCGGCACAGATACGCAGTATTTT.

In its sample, this clonotype was seen many times. CDR3 DNA sequence: TGCAGTGCTATCGGGACACACAATCAGCCCCAGCATTTT. Its protein is CSAIGTHNQPQHF. This chain connects TRBV20-1 to TRBJ1-5; a weak D match, TRBD1 (6 bases). The germline CDR1 and CDR2 sequences are DFQATT and SNEGSKA (reference sequence). V lost 4 bases and J 3 bases, leaving 10 bases between the germline ends. This CDR3 is 13 amino acids long.

This clonotype was detected ten times or more. The rearrangement links TRBV7-2 to TRBJ2-5, with TRBD2 matching 12 bases. Trimming at V came to 6 bases and at J to 4 bases, leaving 9 bases not matched to a gene. The CDR3 extends over 16 amino acids. Per the germline V gene, CDR1 is SGHTA and CDR2 is FQGNSA. The CDR3 DNA is TGTGCCAGCAGTCAACTCCAGACTAGCGGGAGAGAGACCCAGTACTTC. Its protein is CASSQLQTSGRETQYF.